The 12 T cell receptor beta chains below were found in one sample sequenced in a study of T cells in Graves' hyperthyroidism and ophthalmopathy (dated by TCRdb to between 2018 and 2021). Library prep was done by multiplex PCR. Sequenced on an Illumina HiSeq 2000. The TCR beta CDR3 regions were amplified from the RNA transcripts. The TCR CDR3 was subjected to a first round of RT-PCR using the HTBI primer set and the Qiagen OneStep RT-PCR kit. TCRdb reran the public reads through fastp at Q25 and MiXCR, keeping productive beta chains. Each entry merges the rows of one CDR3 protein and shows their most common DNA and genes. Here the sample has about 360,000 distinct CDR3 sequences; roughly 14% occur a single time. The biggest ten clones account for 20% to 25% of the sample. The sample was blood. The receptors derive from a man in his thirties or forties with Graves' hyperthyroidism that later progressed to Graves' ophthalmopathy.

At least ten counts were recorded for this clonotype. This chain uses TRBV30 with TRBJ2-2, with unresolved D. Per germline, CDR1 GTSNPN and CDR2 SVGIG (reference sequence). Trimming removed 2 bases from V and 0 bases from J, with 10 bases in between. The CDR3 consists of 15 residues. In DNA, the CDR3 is TGTGCCTGGAGTCGGAGCAGATCGAACACCGGGGAGCTGTTTTTT. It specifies CAWSRSRSNTGELFF.

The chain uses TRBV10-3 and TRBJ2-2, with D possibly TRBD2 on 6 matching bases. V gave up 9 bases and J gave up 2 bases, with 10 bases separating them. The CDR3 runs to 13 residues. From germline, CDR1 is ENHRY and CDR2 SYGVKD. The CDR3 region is CAMGEDNTGELFF. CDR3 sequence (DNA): TGTGCCATGGGGGAGGATAACACCGGGGAGCTGTTTTTT.

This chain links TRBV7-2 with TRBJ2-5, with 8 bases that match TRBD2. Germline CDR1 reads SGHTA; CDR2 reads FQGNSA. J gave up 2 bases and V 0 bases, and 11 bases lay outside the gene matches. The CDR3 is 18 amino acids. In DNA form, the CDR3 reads TGTGCCAGCAGCTTAGCGAGGATAAGCGGGGGATCTCAAGAGACCCAGTACTTC. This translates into CASSLARISGGSQETQYF.

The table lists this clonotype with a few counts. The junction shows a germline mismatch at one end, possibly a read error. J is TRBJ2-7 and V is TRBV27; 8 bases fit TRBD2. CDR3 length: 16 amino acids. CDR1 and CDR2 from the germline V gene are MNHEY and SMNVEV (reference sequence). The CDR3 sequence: CAGSPSLAEVTYEQYF. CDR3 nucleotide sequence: TGTGCCGGCAGTCCATCACTAGCGGAGGTTACCTACGAGCAGTACTTC.

The CDR3 is CAWTPQPAGGYTF. The CDR3 DNA is TGTGCCTGGACCCCGCAGCCGGCCGGTGGCTACACCTTC. J is TRBJ1-2 and V is TRBV30; D is undetermined. Per germline, CDR1 GTSNPN and CDR2 SVGIG (reference sequence). Trimming removed 4 bases at V and 7 bases at J, with 16 bases between. This CDR3 comprises 13 residues.

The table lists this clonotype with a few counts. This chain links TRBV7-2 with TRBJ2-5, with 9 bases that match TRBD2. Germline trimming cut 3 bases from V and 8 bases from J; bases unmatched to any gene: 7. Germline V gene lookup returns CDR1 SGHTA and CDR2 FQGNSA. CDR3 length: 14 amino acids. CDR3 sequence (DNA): TGTGCCAGCAGCTTGGCCAGCGGGGGGAATACCCAGTACTTC. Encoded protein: CASSLASGGNTQYF.

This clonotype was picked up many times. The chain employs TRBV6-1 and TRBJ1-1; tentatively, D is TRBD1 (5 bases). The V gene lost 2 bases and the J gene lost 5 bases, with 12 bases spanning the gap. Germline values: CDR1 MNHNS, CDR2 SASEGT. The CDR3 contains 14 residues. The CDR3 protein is CASSEHGWGTEAFF. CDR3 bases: TGTGCCAGCAGTGAACATGGGTGGGGGACTGAAGCTTTCTTT.

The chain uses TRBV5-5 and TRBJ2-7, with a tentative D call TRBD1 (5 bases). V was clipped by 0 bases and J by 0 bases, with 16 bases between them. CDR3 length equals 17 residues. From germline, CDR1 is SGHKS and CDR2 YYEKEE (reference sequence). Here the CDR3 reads CASSLGPSQVPSYEQYF. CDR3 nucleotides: TGTGCCAGCAGCTTGGGCCCCTCACAGGTACCCTCCTACGAGCAGTACTTC.

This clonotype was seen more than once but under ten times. The chain's CDR3 is CASSHGRGNSPLHF. The DNA for the CDR3 is TGCGCCAGCAGCCACGGCAGGGGCAATTCACCCCTCCACTTT. The gene calls are TRBV4-1 and TRBJ1-6, with D possibly being TRBD1 (6 bases). CDR3 size: 14 residues. Germline V lookup: CDR1 MGHRA, CDR2 YSYEKL. The ends were cut back, 3 bases at V and 7 bases at J, with 10 bases in the middle.

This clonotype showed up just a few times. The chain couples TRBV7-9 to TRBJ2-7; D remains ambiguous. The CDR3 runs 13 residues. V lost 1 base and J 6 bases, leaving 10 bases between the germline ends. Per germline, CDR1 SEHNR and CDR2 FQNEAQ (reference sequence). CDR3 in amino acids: CASSLGSGSEQYF. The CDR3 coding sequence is TGTGCCAGCAGCTTAGGGTCTGGTTCCGAGCAGTACTTC.

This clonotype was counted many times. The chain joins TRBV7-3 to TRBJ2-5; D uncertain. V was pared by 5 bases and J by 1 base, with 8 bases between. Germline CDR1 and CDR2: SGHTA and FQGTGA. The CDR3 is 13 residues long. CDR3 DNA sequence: TGTGCCAGCAGCGCCGACTTCCAAGAGACCCAGTACTTC. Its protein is CASSADFQETQYF.

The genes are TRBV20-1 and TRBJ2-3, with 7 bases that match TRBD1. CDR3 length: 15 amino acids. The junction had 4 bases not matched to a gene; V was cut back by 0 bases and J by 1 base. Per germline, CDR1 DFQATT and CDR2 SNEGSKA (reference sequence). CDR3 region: CSARDGRGRTDTQYF. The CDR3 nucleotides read TGCAGTGCTAGAGATGGAAGGGGGCGCACAGATACGCAGTATTTT.